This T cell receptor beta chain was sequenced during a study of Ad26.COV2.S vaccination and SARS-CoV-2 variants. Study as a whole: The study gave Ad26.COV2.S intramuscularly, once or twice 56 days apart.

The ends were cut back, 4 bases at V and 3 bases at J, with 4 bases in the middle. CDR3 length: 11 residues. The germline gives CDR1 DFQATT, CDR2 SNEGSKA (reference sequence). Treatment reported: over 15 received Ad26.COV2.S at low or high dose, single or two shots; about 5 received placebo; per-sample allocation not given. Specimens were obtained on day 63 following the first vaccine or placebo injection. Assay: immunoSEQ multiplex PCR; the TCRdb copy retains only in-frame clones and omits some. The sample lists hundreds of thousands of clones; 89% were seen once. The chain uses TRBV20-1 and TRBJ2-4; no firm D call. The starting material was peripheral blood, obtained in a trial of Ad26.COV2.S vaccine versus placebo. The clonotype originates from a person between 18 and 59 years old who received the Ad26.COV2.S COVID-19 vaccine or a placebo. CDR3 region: CSANFKNIQYF. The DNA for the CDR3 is TGCAGTGCTAATTTCAAAAACATTCAGTACTTC.